The present TCR beta chain was sequenced within a study of control samples from healthy donors and cancer patients. With 0 bases removed from V and 9 bases from J, the gap between germline ends came to 12 bases. Germline V gives CDR1 LGHNA, CDR2 YNFKEQ. This CDR3 contains 13 residues. This clone was recorded once. Generated by immunoSEQ multiplex PCR, the TCRdb table keeps only in-frame clones and is missing some. The repertoire consists of around 100,000 clones, with 88% occurring once and the leading ten covering 13% to 15%. The chain carries TRBV4-2 and TRBJ2-7; possible D gene TRBD2, 6 bases. The sequence was collected from a man younger than 40 in good health. The material sequenced was blood. The CDR3 reads CASSQDSPGLQYF. The CDR3 coding sequence is TGTGCCAGCAGCCAAGACTCTCCGGGACTGCAGTACTTC.